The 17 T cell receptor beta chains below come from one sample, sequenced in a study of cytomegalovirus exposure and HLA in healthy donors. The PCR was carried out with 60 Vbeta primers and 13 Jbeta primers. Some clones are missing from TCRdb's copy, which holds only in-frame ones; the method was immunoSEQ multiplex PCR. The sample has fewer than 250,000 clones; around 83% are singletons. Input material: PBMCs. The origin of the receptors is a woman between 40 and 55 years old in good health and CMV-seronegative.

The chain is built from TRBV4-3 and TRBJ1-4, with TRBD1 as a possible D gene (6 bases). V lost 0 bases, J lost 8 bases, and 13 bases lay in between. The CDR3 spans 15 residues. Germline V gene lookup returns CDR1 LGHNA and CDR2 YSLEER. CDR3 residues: CASSQDLNREEKLFF. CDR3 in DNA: TGCGCCAGCAGCCAAGATCTTAACAGGGAGGAAAAACTGTTTTTT.

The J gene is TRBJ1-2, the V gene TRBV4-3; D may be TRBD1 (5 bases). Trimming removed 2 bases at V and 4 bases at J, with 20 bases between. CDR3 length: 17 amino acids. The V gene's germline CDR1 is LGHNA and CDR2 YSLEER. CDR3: CASSQSYGGGSGYGYTF. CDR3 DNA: TGCGCCAGCAGCCAATCCTACGGGGGTGGTAGCGGCTATGGCTACACCTTC.

In DNA, the CDR3 is TGTGCCAGCAGCTTGAGCCGGGGCTCCGGAGGGGAAACCTTC. Translated, it gives CASSLSRGSGGETF. The V and J genes are TRBV7-2 and TRBJ1-2; D might be TRBD1 (5 bases). V lost 3 bases to trimming and J lost 14 bases, with 22 bases between them. This CDR3 is 14 amino acids long. In germline, CDR1 is SGHTA, CDR2 FQGNSA.

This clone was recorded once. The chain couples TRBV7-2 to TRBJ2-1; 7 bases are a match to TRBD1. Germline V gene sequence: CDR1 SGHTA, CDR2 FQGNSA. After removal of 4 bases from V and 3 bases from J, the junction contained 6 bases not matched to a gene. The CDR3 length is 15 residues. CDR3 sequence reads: CASSSYRGDYNEQFF. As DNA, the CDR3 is TGTGCCAGCAGCTCGTACAGGGGAGACTACAATGAGCAGTTCTTC.

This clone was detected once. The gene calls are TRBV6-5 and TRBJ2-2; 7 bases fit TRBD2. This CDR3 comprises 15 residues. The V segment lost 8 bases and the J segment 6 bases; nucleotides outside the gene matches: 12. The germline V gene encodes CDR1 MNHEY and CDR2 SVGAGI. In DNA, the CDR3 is TGTGCCAGCCGGCCGGGGGGTATTGGGGCCGGGGAGCTGTTTTTT. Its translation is CASRPGGIGAGELFF.

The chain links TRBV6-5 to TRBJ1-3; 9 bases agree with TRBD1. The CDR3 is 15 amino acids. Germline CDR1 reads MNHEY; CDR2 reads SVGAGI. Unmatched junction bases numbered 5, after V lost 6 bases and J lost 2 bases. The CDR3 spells CASRTRTGAGNTIYF. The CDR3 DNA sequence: TGTGCCAGCAGGACCCGGACAGGGGCTGGAAACACCATATATTTT.

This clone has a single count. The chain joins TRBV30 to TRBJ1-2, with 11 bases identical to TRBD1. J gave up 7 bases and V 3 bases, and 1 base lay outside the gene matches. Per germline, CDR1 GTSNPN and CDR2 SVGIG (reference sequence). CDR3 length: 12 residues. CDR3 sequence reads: CAWRGTGGGYTF. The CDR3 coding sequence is TGTGCCTGGAGAGGGACAGGGGGTGGCTACACCTTC.

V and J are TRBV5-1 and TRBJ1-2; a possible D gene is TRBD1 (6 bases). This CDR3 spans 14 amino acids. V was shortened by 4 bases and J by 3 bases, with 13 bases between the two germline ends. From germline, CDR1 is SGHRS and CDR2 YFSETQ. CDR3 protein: CASSGGGGDYGYTF. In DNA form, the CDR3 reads TGCGCCAGCAGCGGGGGCGGGGGTGACTATGGCTACACCTTC.

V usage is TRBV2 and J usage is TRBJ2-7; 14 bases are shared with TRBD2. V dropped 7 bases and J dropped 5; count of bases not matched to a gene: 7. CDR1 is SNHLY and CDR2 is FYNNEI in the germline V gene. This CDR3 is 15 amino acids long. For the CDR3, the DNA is TGTGCCAGCACCGGGACTAGCGGGAGCCCCAACGAGCAGTACTTC. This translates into CASTGTSGSPNEQYF. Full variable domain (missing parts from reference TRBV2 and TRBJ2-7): EPEVTQTPSHQVTQMGQEVILRCVPISNHLYFYWYRQILGQKVEFLVSFYNNEISEKSEIFDDQFSVERPDGSNFTLKIRSTKLEDSAMYFCASTGTSGSPNEQYFGPGTRLTVT.

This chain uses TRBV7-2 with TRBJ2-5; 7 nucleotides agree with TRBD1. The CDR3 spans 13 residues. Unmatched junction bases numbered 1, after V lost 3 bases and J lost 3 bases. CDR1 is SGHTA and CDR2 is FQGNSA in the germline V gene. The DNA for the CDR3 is TGTGCCAGCAGCTTTCAGGGGGAAGAGACCCAGTACTTC. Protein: CASSFQGEETQYF. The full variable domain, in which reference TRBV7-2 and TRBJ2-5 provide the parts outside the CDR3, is GAGVSQSPSNKVTEKGKDVELRCDPISGHTALYWYRQSLGQGLEFLIYFQGNSAPDKSGLPSDRFSAERTGGSVSTLTIQRTQQEDSAVYLCASSFQGEETQYFGPGTRLLVL.

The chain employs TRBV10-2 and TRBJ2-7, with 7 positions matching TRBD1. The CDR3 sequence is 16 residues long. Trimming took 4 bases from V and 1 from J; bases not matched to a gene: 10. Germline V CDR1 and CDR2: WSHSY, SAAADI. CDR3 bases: TGCGCCAGCAGTGCCAACAGGGGTGGTAGGTCCTACGAGCAGTACTTC. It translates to CASSANRGGRSYEQYF.

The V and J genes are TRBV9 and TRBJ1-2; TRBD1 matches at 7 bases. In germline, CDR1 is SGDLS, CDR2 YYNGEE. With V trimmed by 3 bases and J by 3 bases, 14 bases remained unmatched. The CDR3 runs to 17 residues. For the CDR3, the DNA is TGTGCCAGCAGCGCTCACCCCAACAGAGGGGGCGACTATGGCTACACCTTC. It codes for CASSAHPNRGGDYGYTF. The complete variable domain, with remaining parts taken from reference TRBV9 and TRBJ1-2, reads DSGVTQTPKHLITATGQRVTLRCSPRSGDLSVYWYQQSLDQGLQFLIQYYNGEERAKGNILERFSAQQFPDLHSELNLSSLELGDSALYFCASSAHPNRGGDYGYTFGSGTRLTVV.

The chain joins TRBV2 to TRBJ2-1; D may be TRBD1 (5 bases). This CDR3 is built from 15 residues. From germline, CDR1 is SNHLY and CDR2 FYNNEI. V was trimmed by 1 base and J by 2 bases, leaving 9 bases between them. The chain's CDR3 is CASSEGQFAYNEQFF. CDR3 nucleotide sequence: TGTGCCAGCAGTGAAGGACAGTTTGCCTACAATGAGCAGTTCTTC.

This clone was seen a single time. In DNA, the CDR3 is TGTGCCTCTCGATATAGGGGATTTGAGCAGTACGTC. It is translated as CASRYRGFEQYV. The genes are TRBV5-6 and TRBJ2-7; D perhaps matches TRBD1 (5 bases). The CDR3 covers 12 residues. Germline V gene sequence: CDR1 SGHDT, CDR2 YYEEEE. V was trimmed by 10 bases and J by 7 bases, leaving 18 bases between them.

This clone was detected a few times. The CDR3 protein is CASSNTYRGRNTEAFF. CDR3 DNA: TGTGCCAGTAGCAACACCTACAGGGGGAGGAACACTGAAGCTTTCTTT. The chain carries TRBV19 and TRBJ1-1; 8 bases agree with TRBD1. Germline V CDR1 and CDR2: LNHDA, SQIVND (reference sequence). The junction had 10 bases not matched to a gene; V was cut back by 6 bases and J by 1 base. This CDR3 has 16 residues.

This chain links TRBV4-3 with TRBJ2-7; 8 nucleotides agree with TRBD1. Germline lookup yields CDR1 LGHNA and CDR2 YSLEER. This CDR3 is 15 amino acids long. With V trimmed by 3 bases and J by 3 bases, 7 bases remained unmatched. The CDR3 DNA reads TGCGCCAGCAGCCAGCGCCAGGGGGCTGTCTACGAGCAGTACTTC. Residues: CASSQRQGAVYEQYF.

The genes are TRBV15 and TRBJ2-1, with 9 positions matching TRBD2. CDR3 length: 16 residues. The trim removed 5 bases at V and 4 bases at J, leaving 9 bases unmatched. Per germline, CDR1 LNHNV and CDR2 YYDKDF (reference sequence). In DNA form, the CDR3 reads TGTGCCACCAGCGGCTCTAGCGGGGATCCTTACAATGAGCAGTTCTTC. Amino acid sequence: CATSGSSGDPYNEQFF. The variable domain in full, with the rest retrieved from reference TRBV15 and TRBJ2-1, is DAMVIQNPRYQVTQFGKPVTLSCSQTLNHNVMYWYQQKSSQAPKLLFHYYDKDFNNEADTPDNFQSRRPNTSFCFLDIRSPGLGDTAMYLCATSGSSGDPYNEQFFGPGTRLTVL.